This is a list of T cell receptor beta chains from one sample in a study of beta chain features in type 1 diabetes. This table comes from immunoSEQ multiplex PCR, and its TCRdb copy is limited to in-frame clones, with some not included. The profile shows 900,000 or so clones, roughly 15% of them singletons. The sequencing input was naive CD4+ T cells from blood. These receptors all come from a woman aged 18 to 35 in good health. Both conserved end residues are part of each CDR3. The D gene is left open where the match is weak. Not every row has a clone size; where given, it reads once, few, many or a size class.

abundance	d_gene	v_gene	j_gene	CDR3nt	CDR3aa
.	TRBD2	TRBV19	TRBJ2-7	TGTGCCAGTAGTAAGGGACTAGCAGTGTACGAGCAGTACTTC	CASSKGLAVYEQYF
.	TRBD2	TRBV5-1	TRBJ2-1	TGCGCCAGCAGCCCGGGACTAGCGGGACTCCCCCGCAAGCAGTTCTTC	CASSPGLAGLPRKQFF
.	.	TRBV21-1	TRBJ2-1	TGTGCCAGCCCTCCCAGGACGGGAGATATCTACAATGAGCAGTTCTTC	CASPPRTGDIYNEQFF
.	TRBD1	TRBV9	TRBJ2-5	TGTGCCAGCAGCCGCGGGACAGGGAAATACCAAGAGACCCAGTACTTC	CASSRGTGKYQETQYF
few	.	TRBV4-2	TRBJ1-1	TGTGCCAGCAGCCCTTCGGGGGTCAGAACCGACACTGAAGCTTTCTTT	CASSPSGVRTDTEAFF
.	TRBD2	TRBV7-2	TRBJ2-7	TGTGCCAGCAGGCGTTTAGCGGGCACCGGCTACGAGCAGTACTTC	CASRRLAGTGYEQYF
few	TRBD2	TRBV28	TRBJ2-1	TGTGCCAGCAGCCAACCCCCCGGGAGGGCTTACAATGAGCAGTTCTTC	CASSQPPGRAYNEQFF
.	.	TRBV6-6	TRBJ2-1	TGTGCCAGCAGTCATACCGCCGTTTTAGAGCAGTTCTTC	CASSHTAVLEQFF
few	.	TRBV28	TRBJ1-4	TGTGCCAGCAGTTTACACGGGACGTATGTTGAAAAACTGTTTTTT	CASSLHGTYVEKLFF
.	TRBD1	TRBV28	TRBJ2-7	TGTGCCAGCATACAGGGGTACGAGCAGTACTTC	CASIQGYEQYF
few	.	TRBV5-1	TRBJ2-5	TGCGCCAGCAGCTGGGACGTGGAGACCCAGTACTTC	CASSWDVETQYF
.	TRBD2	TRBV6-6	TRBJ2-5	TGTGCCAGCAGCCGGGGGGGAGCGACAACCCAAGAGACCCAGTACTTC	CASSRGGATTQETQYF
.	.	TRBV7-2	TRBJ2-3	TGTGCCAGCAGCTTAAGGGCGGGAAAGACAGATACGCAGTATTTT	CASSLRAGKTDTQYF
.	TRBD1	TRBV6-5	TRBJ2-7	TGTGCCAGCAGTTCTACAGGGGGCGGGTACGAGCAGTACTTC	CASSSTGGGYEQYF
.	TRBD1	TRBV19	TRBJ2-6	TGTGCCAGTAGGCCCCCGACAGGGCGCTCTGGGGCCAACGTCCTGACTTTC	CASRPPTGRSGANVLTF
few	.	TRBV5-8	TRBJ2-1	TGTGCCAGCAGTTCTAGGTCAGGGGCCTATGAGCAGTTCTTC	CASSSRSGAYEQFF
few	TRBD2	TRBV7-3	TRBJ2-1	TGTGCCAGCAGCGCGTTAGCGGGAGGTTCGGGCAATGAGCAGTTCTTC	CASSALAGGSGNEQFF
.	.	TRBV6-5	TRBJ1-2	TGTGCCAGCAGTTCCAGGGATGGCTACACCTTC	CASSSRDGYTF
few	TRBD1	TRBV7-9	TRBJ2-5	TGTGCCAGCAGCAAATACCGGGACAGGGGCCAAGAGACCCAGTACTTC	CASSKYRDRGQETQYF
few	.	TRBV19	TRBJ1-2	TGTGCCAGTAGTAGATTTCGGGGCAGCGGCGATGGCTACACCTTC	CASSRFRGSGDGYTF
few	.	TRBV7-3	TRBJ2-7	TGTGCCAGCAGCTTAGGCGGGAAGGGGTACGAGCAGTACTTC	CASSLGGKGYEQYF
.	TRBD1	TRBV7-3	TRBJ2-1	TGTGCCAGCAGCTCCCGGGACAGCTCCTACAATGAGCAGTTCTTC	CASSSRDSSYNEQFF
few	TRBD2	TRBV27	TRBJ2-2	TGTGCCAGCAGTTTGTTAGGGAGGGGAACCGGGGAGCTGTTTTTT	CASSLLGRGTGELFF
.	TRBD1	TRBV29-1	TRBJ1-3	TGCAGCGCCCGACAGGGGCCCTCTGGAAACACCATATATTTT	CSARQGPSGNTIYF
few	.	TRBV6-5	TRBJ2-4	TGTGCCAGCCGGGGACACATTCAGTACTTC	CASRGHIQYF
.	.	TRBV28	TRBJ1-5	TGTGCCAGCAGTTCGGCGCAGGACAATCAGCCCCAGCATTTT	CASSSAQDNQPQHF
.	.	TRBV28	TRBJ2-2	TGTGCCAGCAACGCGCGGGAAGGGGAGCTGTTTTTT	CASNAREGELFF
.	.	TRBV7-2	TRBJ2-7	TGTGCCAGCAGCTTCTCTCCCGGGGGCATCGGGTACGAGCAGTACTTC	CASSFSPGGIGYEQYF
few	.	TRBV4-3	TRBJ1-5	TGCGCCAGCAGCACCCCCCCAGGGAAGCCCCAGCATTTT	CASSTPPGKPQHF
few	.	TRBV6-1	TRBJ2-1	TGTGCCAGCAGTGAATTGTCGGGGTGGGGCGAGCAGTTCTTC	CASSELSGWGEQFF
.	.	TRBV7-2	TRBJ2-1	TGTGCCAGCAGCAGCTGGGCCAAGTACAATGAGCAGTTCTTC	CASSSWAKYNEQFF
.	TRBD2	TRBV28	TRBJ2-1	TGTGCCAGCAGCCCAACTAGCGGGAGTTGGAATGAGCAGTTCTTC	CASSPTSGSWNEQFF
.	TRBD1	TRBV28	TRBJ1-2	TGTGCCAGCAGACCCATAGACAGGGGTTATGGCTACACCTTC	CASRPIDRGYGYTF
.	TRBD1	TRBV28	TRBJ2-2	TGTGCCAGCAGTCCACGCTCCTCAGACAGGGTCGCCGGGGAGCTGTTTTTT	CASSPRSSDRVAGELFF
few	TRBD1	TRBV5-1	TRBJ1-4	TGCGCCAGCAGCTTGGGTGCGACAGGGCGGCACGCAGGGGAAAAACTGTTTTTT	CASSLGATGRHAGEKLFF
.	TRBD2	TRBV28	TRBJ2-1	TGTGCCAGCAGTCCACTAACTGGGACTAGCATTTACAATGAGCAGTTCTTC	CASSPLTGTSIYNEQFF
.	.	TRBV29-1	TRBJ2-3	TGCAGCGTTGTTGGGACAACGAGCACGGATACGCAGTATTTT	CSVVGTTSTDTQYF
.	TRBD2	TRBV9	TRBJ2-3	TGTGCCAGCAGCGTAGATAGCGGGATGTCAGATACGCAGTATTTT	CASSVDSGMSDTQYF
few	TRBD2	TRBV27	TRBJ2-7	TGTGCCAGCACCCCAGCGGGAGGGCCTTCCGGCGAGCAGTACTTC	CASTPAGGPSGEQYF
few	.	TRBV2	TRBJ2-2	TGTGCCAGCAGTAGGACAGTCTCAGCTCTGAACACCGGGGAGCTGTTTTTT	CASSRTVSALNTGELFF
.	.	TRBV7-2	TRBJ2-2	TGTGCCAGCAGCCGCCGGAGGGCCCAAACCGGGGAGCTGTTTTTT	CASSRRRAQTGELFF
few	.	TRBV28	TRBJ2-1	TGTGCCAGCAGTCCCTGGGACCCAGACAATGAGCAGTTCTTC	CASSPWDPDNEQFF
few	.	TRBV6-6	TRBJ2-7	TGTGCCAGCAGTCAGCGACCGGTCTACGAGCAGTACTTC	CASSQRPVYEQYF
few	TRBD1	TRBV5-1	TRBJ2-7	TGCGCCAGCAGCTTTACTGGGACAGTCACCTACGAGCAGTACTTC	CASSFTGTVTYEQYF
few	.	TRBV5-1	TRBJ1-4	TGCGCCAGCAGCTTAGGGCAGGGAGGTGAAAAACTGTTTTTT	CASSLGQGGEKLFF
few	TRBD1	TRBV29-1	TRBJ2-7	TGCAGCGTTGATGGGACAGGGGCCTACGAGCAGTACTTC	CSVDGTGAYEQYF
few	.	TRBV25-1	TRBJ2-1	TGTGCCAGCCGAAGCGGGCAGACCTACAATGAGCAGTTCTTC	CASRSGQTYNEQFF
.	.	TRBV18	TRBJ1-4	TGTGCCAGCTCAGCCGGTCAGAATGAAAAACTGTTTTTT	CASSAGQNEKLFF
.	TRBD2	TRBV7-2	TRBJ2-3	TGTGCCAGCAGCCCTCAATTTCGACTAGCGGGAGGCGCAGATACGCAGTATTTT	CASSPQFRLAGGADTQYF
few	.	TRBV9	TRBJ1-4	TGTGCCAGCAGCCCCTCCAGTTGGGGGGAAAAACTGTTTTTT	CASSPSSWGEKLFF
few	.	TRBV27	TRBJ2-1	TGTGCCAGCAGTTCCCTGGGAGTTGAGAGGAATGAGCAGTTCTTC	CASSSLGVERNEQFF
few	.	TRBV5-1	TRBJ2-3	TGCGCCAGCAGCCCATACTCTCGCACAGATACGCAGTATTTT	CASSPYSRTDTQYF